This T cell receptor beta chain was found in a study of vaccination and CD4 T cells after COVID-19. Treatment meaning: roughly ten-day PBMC culture with coronavirus spike peptide pools or control peptides (ViraFEST assay). Positive PCR results dated from March to December 2020, before the US Alpha, Beta and Delta variants. CDR1 is SGHNT, CDR2 YENEEA, per germline. Unmatched junction bases numbered 5, after V lost 3 bases and J lost 7 bases. There are 14 residues in the CDR3. The assay that was used to sequence DNA from cultured CD4+ T cells was the Oncomine TCR Beta short-read assay. TCRdb recomputed calls from the PCR reads with MiXCR, one row per CDR3 protein. The sample holds about 2,600 distinct CDR3 sequences, 25% to 30% seen once. Relative to its sample, this clonotype is medium-sized. Antigen specificity is unknown.

The specimen was CD4+ T cells from blood, cultured in vitro, collected after SARS-CoV-2 vaccination. This sequence joins TRBV11-3 and TRBJ1-1; 10 bases match TRBD1. The source is a human donor who had recovered from COVID-19. CDR3 bases: TGTGCCAGCAGCTTGGGACAGGGGTACGGTGAAGCTTTCTTT. Amino acid sequence: CASSLGQGYGEAFF.